The clone carrying this TCR beta chain appeared many times. Its specificity is not known. The CDR3 end lies 3 residues beyond the end of the read and is filled in from the germline J gene. The CDR3 totals 14 residues. V was shortened by 2 bases and J by 6 bases, with 14 bases between the two germline ends. Germline V gene lookup returns CDR1 SGHRS and CDR2 YFSETQ. The data were obtained in a study of T cell clonality in common variable immunodeficiency. Study outcomes and limitations: Fewer deletions and N-nucleotide insertions were reportedly seen in common variable immunodeficiency TCR beta sequences. Shared TCRbeta clones were fewer between CVID subjects than controls. Compared with healthy controls, CVID subjects showed increased TCRbeta clonality, mostly in about a third.

Equal genomic DNA amounts from CVID and control samples were sequenced. Data came from immunoSEQ multiplex PCR; TCRdb stores just in-frame clones and leaves some out. Observed in the sample are some 33,000 clones, none of them singletons. Sequencing was performed on peripheral blood mononuclear cells. The sequence was collected from a person between 18 and 69 years old in good health. The chain couples TRBV5-1 to TRBJ1-2, with D possibly TRBD1 on 5 matching bases. CDR3 DNA, as far as it was read: TGCGCCAGCAGCTTAATCTCAGCAGGGAATGGC. Its translation is CASSLISAGNG. The CDR3 reads in full as CASSLISAGNGYTF.